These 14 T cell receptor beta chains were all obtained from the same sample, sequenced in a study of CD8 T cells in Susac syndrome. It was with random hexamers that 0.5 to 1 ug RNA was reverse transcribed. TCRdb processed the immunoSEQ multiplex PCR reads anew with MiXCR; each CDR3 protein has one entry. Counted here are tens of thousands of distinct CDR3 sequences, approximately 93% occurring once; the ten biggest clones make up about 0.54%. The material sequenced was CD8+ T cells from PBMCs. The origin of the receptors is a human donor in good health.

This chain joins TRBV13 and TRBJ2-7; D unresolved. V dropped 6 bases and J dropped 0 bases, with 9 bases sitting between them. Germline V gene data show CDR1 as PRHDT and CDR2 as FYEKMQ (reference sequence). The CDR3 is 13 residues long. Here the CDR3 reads CASRIGSSYEQYF. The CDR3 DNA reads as TGTGCCAGCAGAATCGGCAGCTCCTACGAGCAGTACTTC.

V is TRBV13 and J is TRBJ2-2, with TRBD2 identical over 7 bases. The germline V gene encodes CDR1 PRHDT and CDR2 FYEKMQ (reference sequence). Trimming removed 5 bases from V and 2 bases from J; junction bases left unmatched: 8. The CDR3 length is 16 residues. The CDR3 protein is CASSIGLEANTGELFF. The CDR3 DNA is TGTGCCAGCAGCATCGGACTAGAAGCCAACACCGGGGAGCTGTTTTTT.

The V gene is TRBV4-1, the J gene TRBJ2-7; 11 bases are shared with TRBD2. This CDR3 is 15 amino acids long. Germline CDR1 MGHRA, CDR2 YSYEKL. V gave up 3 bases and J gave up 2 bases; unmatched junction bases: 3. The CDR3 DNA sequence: TGCGCCAGCAGCCAGAGTAGCGGGAGGGCCTACGAGCAGTACTTC. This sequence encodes CASSQSSGRAYEQYF.

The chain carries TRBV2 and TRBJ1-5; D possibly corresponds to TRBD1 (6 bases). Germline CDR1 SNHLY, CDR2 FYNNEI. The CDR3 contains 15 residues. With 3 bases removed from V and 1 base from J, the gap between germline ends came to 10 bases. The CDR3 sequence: CASSEGAGSNQPQHF. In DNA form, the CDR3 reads TGTGCCAGCAGTGAGGGGGCCGGAAGCAATCAGCCCCAGCATTTT. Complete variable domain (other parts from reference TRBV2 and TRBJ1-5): EPEVTQTPSHQVTQMGQEVILRCVPISNHLYFYWYRQILGQKVEFLVSFYNNEISEKSEIFDDQFSVERPDGSNFTLKIRSTKLEDSAMYFCASSEGAGSNQPQHFGDGTRLSIL.

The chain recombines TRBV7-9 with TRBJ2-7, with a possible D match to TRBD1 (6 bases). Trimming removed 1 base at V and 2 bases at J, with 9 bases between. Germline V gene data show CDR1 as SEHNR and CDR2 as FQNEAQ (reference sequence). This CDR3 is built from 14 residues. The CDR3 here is CASSLETGAYEQYF. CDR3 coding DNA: TGTGCCAGCAGCTTAGAGACAGGAGCCTACGAGCAGTACTTC.

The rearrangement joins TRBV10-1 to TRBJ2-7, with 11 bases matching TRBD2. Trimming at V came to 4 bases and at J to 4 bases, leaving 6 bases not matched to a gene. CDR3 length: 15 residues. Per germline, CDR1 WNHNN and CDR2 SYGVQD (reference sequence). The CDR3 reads CASSGSGTSGYEQYF. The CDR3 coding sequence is TGCGCCAGCAGTGGTTCCGGGACTAGCGGATACGAGCAGTACTTC.

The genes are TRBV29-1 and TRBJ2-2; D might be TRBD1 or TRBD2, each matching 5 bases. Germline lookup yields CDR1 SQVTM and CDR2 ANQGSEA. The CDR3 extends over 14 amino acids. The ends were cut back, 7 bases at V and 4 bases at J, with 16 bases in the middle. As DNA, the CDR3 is TGCAGCGGCCTCCGGGGCAGGAGCACCGGGGAGCTGTTTTTT. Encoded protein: CSGLRGRSTGELFF.

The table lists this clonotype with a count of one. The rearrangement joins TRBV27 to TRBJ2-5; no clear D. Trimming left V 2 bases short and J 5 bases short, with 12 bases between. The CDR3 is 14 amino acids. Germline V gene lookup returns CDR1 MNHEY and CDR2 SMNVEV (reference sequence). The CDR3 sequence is CASSLGAPGETQYF. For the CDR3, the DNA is TGTGCCAGCAGTTTAGGTGCCCCCGGGGAGACCCAGTACTTC.

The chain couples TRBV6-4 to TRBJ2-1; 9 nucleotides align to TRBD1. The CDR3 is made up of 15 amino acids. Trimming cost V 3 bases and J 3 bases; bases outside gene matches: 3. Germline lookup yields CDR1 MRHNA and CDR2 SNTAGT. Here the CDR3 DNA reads TGTGCCAGCAGTGAGGGGACAGGGTTCTACAATGAGCAGTTCTTC. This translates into CASSEGTGFYNEQFF.

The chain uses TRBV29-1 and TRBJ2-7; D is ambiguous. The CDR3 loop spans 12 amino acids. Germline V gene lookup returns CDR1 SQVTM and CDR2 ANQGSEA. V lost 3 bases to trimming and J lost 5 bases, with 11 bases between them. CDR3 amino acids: CSVEVGFDEQYF. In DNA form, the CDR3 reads TGCAGCGTTGAGGTGGGGTTCGACGAGCAGTACTTC.

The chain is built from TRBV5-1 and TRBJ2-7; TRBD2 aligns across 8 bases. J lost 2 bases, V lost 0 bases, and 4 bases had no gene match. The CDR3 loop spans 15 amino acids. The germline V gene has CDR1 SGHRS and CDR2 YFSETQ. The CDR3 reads CASSLELAETYEQYF. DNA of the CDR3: TGCGCCAGCAGCTTGGAACTAGCGGAAACCTACGAGCAGTACTTC.

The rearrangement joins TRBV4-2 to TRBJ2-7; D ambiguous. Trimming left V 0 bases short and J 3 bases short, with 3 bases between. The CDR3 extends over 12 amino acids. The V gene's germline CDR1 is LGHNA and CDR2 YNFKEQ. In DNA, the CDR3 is TGTGCCAGCAGCCAAGACCTCTACGAGCAGTACTTC. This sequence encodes CASSQDLYEQYF.

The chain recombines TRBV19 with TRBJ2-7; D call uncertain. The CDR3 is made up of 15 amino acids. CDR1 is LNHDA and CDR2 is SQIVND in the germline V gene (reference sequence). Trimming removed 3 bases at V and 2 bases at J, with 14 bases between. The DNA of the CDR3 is TGTGCCAGTAGTATGATGGGGTCTAGGACCTACGAGCAGTACTTC. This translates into CASSMMGSRTYEQYF.

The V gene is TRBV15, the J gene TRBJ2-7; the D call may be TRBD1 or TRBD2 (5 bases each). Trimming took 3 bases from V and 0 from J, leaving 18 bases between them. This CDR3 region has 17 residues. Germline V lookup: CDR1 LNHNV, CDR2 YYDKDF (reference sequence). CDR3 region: CATSSVLGRNPSYEQYF. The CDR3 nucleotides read TGTGCCACCAGCAGCGTTCTGGGACGGAACCCCTCCTACGAGCAGTACTTC. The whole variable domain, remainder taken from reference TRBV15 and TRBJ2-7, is DAMVIQNPRYQVTQFGKPVTLSCSQTLNHNVMYWYQQKSSQAPKLLFHYYDKDFNNEADTPDNFQSRRPNTSFCFLDIRSPGLGDTAMYLCATSSVLGRNPSYEQYFGPGTRLTVT.